The text below deals with one T cell receptor (beta chain). Its antigen is still unknown. This sample is part of a study of long-term antiretroviral therapy in people with HIV. CDR1 is SGHRS and CDR2 is YFSETQ in the germline V gene. The CDR3 consists of 13 residues. V lost 4 bases, J lost 3 bases, and 10 bases lay in between. The assay used was immunoSEQ (version v3.0), run at survey level. Using immunoSEQ multiplex PCR, the repertoire was profiled, and TCRdb retains in-frame clones only, with some absent. The repertoire includes about 24,000 clones, 85% to 95% of them detected once, and 2% to 2.5% sits in the top ten. Study outcomes and limitations: Regardless of time point, clones expanded before ART dominated the repertoire.

The starting material was unsorted PBMCs, obtained just over 4.8 years after starting antiretroviral therapy. The sequence derives from a woman between 50 and 59 years old with HIV. The chain links TRBV5-1 to TRBJ1-1; no clear D gene. CDR3 sequence (DNA): TGCGCCAGCAGCCCTATGGGAGACACTGAAGCTTTCTTT. Translated, it gives CASSPMGDTEAFF.